This note documents a single T cell receptor beta chain sequence. What it binds is not known. This specimen belongs to a study of OX40 agonist ivuxolimab in advanced cancers. Study background: People who had prior anti-PD-1, anti-PD-L1 or anti-CTLA-4 therapy could take part, and 40% had some.

Study results and caveats: Some nonresponders also had low normalized T-cell clonal expansion.

This CDR3 has 17 residues. CDR1 and CDR2 (germline): SEHNR, FQNEAQ (reference sequence). With V trimmed by 1 base and J by 5 bases, 11 bases remained unmatched. Blood got drawn at baseline, again on cycle 4 day 1, and then on cycle 7 day 1. Clones were read by immunoSEQ multiplex PCR, and TCRdb kept only the in-frame ones, dropping some. The top ten clones hold around 8.2% of a sample with about 75,000 clones, roughly 88% of them seen once. The rearrangement uses TRBV7-9 and TRBJ2-1; 7 bases match TRBD1. This receptor was obtained from an adult with an advanced solid tumor such as melanoma, head and neck, liver or kidney cancer. The source material was CD4+ or CD8+ T cells sorted from blood, sampled in a trial of the OX40 agonist ivuxolimab. CDR3 sequence: CASSLGRFGTDDNEQFF. The CDR3 region has the DNA TGTGCCAGCAGCTTAGGCCGGTTTGGGACAGACGACAATGAGCAGTTCTTC.